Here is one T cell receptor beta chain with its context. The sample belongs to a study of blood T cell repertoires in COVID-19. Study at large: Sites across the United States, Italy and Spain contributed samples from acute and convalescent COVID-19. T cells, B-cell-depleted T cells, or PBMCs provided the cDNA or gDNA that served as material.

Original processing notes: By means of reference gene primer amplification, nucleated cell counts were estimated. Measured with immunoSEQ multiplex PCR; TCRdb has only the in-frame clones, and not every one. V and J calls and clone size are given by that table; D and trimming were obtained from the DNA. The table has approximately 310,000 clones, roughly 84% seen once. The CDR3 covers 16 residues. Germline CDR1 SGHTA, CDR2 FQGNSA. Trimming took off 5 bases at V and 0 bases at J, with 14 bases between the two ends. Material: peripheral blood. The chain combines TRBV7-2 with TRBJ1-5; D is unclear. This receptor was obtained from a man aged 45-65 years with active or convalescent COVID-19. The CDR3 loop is CASSPGLYFSNQPQHF. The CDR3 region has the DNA TGTGCCAGCAGCCCAGGACTATATTTTAGCAATCAGCCCCAGCATTTT.